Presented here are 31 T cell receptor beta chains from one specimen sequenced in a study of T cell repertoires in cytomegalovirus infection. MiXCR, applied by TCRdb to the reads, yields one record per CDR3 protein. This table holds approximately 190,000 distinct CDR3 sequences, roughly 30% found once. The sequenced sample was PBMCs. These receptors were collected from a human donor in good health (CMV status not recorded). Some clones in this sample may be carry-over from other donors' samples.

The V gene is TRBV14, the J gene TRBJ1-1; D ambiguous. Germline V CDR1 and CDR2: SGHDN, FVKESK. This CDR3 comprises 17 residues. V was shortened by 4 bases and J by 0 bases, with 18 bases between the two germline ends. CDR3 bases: TGTGCCAGCAGCCTTCAAGGGCCGAGACGGCTGAACACTGAAGCTTTCTTT. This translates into CASSLQGPRRLNTEAFF.

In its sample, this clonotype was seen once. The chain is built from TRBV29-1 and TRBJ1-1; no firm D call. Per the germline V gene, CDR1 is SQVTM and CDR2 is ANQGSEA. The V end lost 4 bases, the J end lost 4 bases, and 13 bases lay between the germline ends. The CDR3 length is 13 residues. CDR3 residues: CSVGYPPGTEAFF. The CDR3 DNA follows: TGCAGCGTTGGGTACCCACCAGGCACTGAAGCTTTCTTT.

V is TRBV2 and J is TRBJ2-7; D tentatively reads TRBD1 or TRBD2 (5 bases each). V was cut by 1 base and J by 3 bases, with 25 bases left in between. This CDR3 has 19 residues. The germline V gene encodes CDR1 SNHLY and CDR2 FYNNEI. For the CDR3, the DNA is TGTGCCAGCAGTGAAGGGATGTCGGGGCCCGGAAACGTTGTCTACGAGCAGTACTTC. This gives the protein CASSEGMSGPGNVVYEQYF.

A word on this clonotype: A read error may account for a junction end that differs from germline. CDR3 sequence reads: CAIRETGPAETQYF. CDR3 nucleotide sequence: TGCGCCATCAGAGAGACAGGGCCGGCGGAGACCCAGTACTTC. The chain uses TRBV10-3 and TRBJ2-5; 7 bases are shared with TRBD1. The germline CDR1 and CDR2 sequences are ENHRY and SYGVKD. CDR3 length equals 14 residues.

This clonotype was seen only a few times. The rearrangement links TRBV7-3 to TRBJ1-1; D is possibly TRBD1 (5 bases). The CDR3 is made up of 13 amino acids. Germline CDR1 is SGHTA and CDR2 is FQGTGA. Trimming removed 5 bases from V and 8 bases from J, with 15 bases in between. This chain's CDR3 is CASSQSIDREAFF. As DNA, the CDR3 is TGTGCCAGCAGCCAAAGCATAGACAGAGAAGCTTTCTTT.

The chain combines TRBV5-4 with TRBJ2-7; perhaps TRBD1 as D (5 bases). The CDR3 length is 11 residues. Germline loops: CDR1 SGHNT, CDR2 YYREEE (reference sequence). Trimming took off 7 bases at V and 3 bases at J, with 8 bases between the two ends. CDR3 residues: CASEDSYEQYF. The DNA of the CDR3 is TGTGCCAGCGAAGACAGCTACGAGCAGTACTTC.

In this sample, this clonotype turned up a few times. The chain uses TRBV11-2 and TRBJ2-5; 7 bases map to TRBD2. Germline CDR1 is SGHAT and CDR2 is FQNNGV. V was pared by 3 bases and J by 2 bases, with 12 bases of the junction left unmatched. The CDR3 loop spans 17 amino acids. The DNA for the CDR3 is TGTGCCAGCAGCTTGGGCCTGCGGGAGAAAGAGCAAGAGACCCAGTACTTC. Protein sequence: CASSLGLREKEQETQYF.

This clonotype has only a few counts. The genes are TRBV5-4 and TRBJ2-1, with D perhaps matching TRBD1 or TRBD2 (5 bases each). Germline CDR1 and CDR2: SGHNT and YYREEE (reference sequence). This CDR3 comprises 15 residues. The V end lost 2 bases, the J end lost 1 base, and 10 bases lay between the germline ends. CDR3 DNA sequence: TGTGCCAGCAGCTTTGACGGGGCATCCTACAATGAGCAGTTCTTC. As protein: CASSFDGASYNEQFF.

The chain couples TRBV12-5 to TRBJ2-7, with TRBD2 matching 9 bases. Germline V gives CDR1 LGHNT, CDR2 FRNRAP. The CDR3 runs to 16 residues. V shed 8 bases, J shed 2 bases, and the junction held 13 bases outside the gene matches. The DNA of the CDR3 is TGTGCTAGTTCCCAGCGGGGGGTAGTTAGTCCCTACGAGCAGTACTTC. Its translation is CASSQRGVVSPYEQYF.

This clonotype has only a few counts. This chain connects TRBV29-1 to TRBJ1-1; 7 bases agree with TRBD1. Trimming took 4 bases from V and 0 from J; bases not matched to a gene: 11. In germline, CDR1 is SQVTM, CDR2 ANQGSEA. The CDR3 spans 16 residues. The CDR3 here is CSVGDRVGPMNTEAFF. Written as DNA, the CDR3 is TGCAGCGTTGGAGACAGGGTAGGTCCCATGAACACTGAAGCTTTCTTT.

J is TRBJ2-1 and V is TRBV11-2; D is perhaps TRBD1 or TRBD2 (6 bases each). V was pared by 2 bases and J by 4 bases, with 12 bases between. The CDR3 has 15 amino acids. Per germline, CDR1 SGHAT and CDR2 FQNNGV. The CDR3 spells CASSLNGGRYNEQFF. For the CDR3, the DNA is TGTGCCAGCAGCTTAAACGGGGGCCGTTACAATGAGCAGTTCTTC.

CDR3 DNA: TGTGCCAGCGGCGCACAGGGAAACACCATATATTTT. As protein: CASGAQGNTIYF. V and J are TRBV7-9 and TRBJ1-3; the D is unclear. Trimming pared 8 bases from V and 4 bases from J, leaving 9 bases between. The CDR3 has 12 amino acids. CDR1 and CDR2 from the germline V gene are SEHNR and FQNEAQ (reference sequence).

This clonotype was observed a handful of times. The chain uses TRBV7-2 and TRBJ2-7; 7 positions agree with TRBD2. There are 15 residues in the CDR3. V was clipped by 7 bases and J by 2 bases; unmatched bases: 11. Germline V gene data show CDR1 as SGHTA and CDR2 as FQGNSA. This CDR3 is CASTTEGGSAYEQYF. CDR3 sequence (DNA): TGTGCCAGCACTACAGAGGGAGGGTCCGCCTACGAGCAGTACTTC.

The CDR3 coding sequence is TGTGCCAGCAGCCCTTACCCCTACGAGCAGTACTTC. It translates to CASSPYPYEQYF. The chain uses TRBV6-1 and TRBJ2-7; D unclear. The V gene's germline CDR1 is MNHNS and CDR2 SASEGT. The ends were cut back, 6 bases at V and 2 bases at J, with 8 bases in the middle. This CDR3 contains 12 residues.

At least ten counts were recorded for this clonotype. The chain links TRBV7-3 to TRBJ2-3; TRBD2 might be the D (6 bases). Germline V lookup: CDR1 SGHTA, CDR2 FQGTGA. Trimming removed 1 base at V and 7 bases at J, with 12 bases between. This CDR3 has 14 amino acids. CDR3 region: CASSLRHGGYTQYF. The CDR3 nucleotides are TGTGCCAGCAGCTTAAGGCACGGGGGATATACGCAGTATTTT.

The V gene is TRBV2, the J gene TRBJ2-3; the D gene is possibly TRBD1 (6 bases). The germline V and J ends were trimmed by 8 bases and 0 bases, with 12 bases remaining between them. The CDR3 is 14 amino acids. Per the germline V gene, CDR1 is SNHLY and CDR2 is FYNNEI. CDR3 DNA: TGTGCCAGCCAGGACAGCCGAAGCACAGATACGCAGTATTTT. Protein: CASQDSRSTDTQYF.

The CDR3: CASSRGSPYEQYF. CDR3 bases: TGCGCCAGCAGTCGGGGGTCGCCCTACGAGCAGTACTTC. V gene TRBV5-1 combines with J gene TRBJ2-7, with a weak D call TRBD2 (6 bases). The ends were cut back, 5 bases at V and 2 bases at J, with 11 bases in the middle. This CDR3 is built from 13 residues. Germline assignment: CDR1 SGHRS and CDR2 YFSETQ.

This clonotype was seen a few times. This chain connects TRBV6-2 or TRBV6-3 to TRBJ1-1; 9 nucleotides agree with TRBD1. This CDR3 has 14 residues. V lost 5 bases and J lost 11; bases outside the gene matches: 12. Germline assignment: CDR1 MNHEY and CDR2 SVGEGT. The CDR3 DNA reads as TGTGCCAGCAGTACACGCGACAGGGGGTATTGGGCTTTCTTT. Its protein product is CASSTRDRGYWAFF.

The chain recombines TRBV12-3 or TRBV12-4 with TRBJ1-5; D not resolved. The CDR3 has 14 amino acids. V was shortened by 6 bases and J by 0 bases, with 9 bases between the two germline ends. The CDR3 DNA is TGTGCCAGCAGCCGAGGGAATAGCAATCAGCCCCAGCATTTT. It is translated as CASSRGNSNQPQHF.

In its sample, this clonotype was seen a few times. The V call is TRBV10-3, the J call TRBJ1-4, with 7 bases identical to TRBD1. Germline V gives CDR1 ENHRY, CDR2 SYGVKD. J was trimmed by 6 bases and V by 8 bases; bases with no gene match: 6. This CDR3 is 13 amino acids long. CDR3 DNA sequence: TGTGCCATCCAGCAGGGGGAAGATGAAAAACTGTTTTTT. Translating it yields CAIQQGEDEKLFF.

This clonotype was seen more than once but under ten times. Here the CDR3 DNA reads TGTGCCAGCAGCTTACCCCTGGGCGGAGGGGACACTGAAGCTTTCTTT. Protein: CASSLPLGGGDTEAFF. The chain combines TRBV7-6 with TRBJ1-1; possibly TRBD1 for D (5 bases). The CDR3 contains 16 residues. The V gene lost 2 bases and the J gene lost 3 bases, with 16 bases spanning the gap. The germline V gene has CDR1 SGHVS and CDR2 FNYEAQ.

The DNA for the CDR3 is TGTGCCAGTTTCGATGACAGGGCCTACGAGCAGTACTTC. Its protein is CASFDDRAYEQYF. The gene calls are TRBV19 and TRBJ2-7; 7 bases are shared with TRBD1. Germline V gene data show CDR1 as LNHDA and CDR2 as SQIVND (reference sequence). With 8 bases clipped from V and 2 bases from J, the junction kept 6 bases outside the gene matches. The CDR3 runs to 13 residues.

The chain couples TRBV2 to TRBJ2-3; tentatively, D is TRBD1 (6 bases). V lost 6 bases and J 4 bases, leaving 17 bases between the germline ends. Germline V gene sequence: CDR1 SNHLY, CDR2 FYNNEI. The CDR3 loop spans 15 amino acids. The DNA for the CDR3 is TGTGCCAGCAGCGTAGCAGGGGCATTCGCAGATACGCAGTATTTT. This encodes CASSVAGAFADTQYF. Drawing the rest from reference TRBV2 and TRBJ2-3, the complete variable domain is EPEVTQTPSHQVTQMGQEVILRCVPISNHLYFYWYRQILGQKVEFLVSFYNNEISEKSEIFDDQFSVERPDGSNFTLKIRSTKLEDSAMYFCASSVAGAFADTQYFGPGTRLTVL.

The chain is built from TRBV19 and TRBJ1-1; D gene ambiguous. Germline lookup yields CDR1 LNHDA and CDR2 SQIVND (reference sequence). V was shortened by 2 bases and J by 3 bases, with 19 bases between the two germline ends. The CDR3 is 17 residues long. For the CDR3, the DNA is TGTGCCAGTAGTATATTGGGGAAGGGAATGGCGGACACTGAAGCTTTCTTT. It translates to CASSILGKGMADTEAFF.

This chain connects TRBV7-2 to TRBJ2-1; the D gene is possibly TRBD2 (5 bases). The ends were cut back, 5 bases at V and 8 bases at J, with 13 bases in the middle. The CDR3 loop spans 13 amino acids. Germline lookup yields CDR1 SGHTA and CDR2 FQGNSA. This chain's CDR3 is CASSPRRSDEQFF. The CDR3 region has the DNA TGTGCCAGCAGCCCAAGGAGGTCCGATGAGCAGTTCTTC.

The DNA for the CDR3 is TGCAGTGCTAGAGGTGTCTCAGAGACCCAGTACTTC. It yields the protein CSARGVSETQYF. The chain couples TRBV20-1 to TRBJ2-5; D not certain. The V end was cut by 1 base, the J end by 4 bases, with 7 bases between. There are 12 residues in the CDR3. Germline CDR1 reads DFQATT; CDR2 reads SNEGSKA (reference sequence).

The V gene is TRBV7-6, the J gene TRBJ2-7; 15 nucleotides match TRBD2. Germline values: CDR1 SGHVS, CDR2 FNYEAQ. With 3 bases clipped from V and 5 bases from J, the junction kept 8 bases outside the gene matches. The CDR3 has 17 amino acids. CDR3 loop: CASSFIPWTSGGDEQYF. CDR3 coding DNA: TGTGCCAGCAGCTTTATCCCATGGACTAGCGGGGGGGACGAGCAGTACTTC.

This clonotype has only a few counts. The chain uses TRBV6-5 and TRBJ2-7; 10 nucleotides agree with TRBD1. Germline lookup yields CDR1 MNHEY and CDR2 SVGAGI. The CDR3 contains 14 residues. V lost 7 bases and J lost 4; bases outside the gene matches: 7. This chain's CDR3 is CASISTGGGYEQYF. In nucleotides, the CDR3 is TGTGCCAGCATCTCGACAGGGGGCGGGTACGAGCAGTACTTC.

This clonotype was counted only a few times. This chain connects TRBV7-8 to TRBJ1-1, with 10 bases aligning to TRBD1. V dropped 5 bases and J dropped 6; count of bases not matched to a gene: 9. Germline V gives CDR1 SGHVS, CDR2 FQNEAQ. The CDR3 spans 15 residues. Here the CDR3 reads CASSVPGTGAPEAFF. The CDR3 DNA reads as TGTGCCAGCAGCGTCCCCGGGACAGGGGCTCCTGAAGCTTTCTTT.

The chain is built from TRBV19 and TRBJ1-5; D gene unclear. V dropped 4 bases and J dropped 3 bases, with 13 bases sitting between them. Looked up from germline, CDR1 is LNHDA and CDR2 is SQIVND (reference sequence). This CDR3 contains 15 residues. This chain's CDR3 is CASSSREMHNQPQHF. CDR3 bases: TGTGCCAGTAGTAGCCGGGAAATGCACAATCAGCCCCAGCATTTT.

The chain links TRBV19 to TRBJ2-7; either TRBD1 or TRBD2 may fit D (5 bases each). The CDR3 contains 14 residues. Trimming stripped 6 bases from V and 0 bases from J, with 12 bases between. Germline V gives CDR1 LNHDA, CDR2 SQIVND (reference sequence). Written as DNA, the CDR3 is TGTGCCAGTAGCCACCCAGGGACCTCCTACGAGCAGTACTTC. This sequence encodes CASSHPGTSYEQYF.